These T cell receptor beta chains were read from a single sample in a study of response to subunit inactivated influenza vaccine. TCRdb recomputed calls from the RT-PCR reads with MiXCR, one row per CDR3 protein. The data show over 400,000 distinct CDR3 sequences, approximately 10% seen once. Specimen: PBMCs from blood, collected more than 35 days after vaccination. The receptors originated from a man aged 45-65 years who received an inactivated influenza vaccine. Both conserved end residues are part of each CDR3. Each record gives: CDR3 protein, CDR3 DNA, J gene, clone size, V gene, D gene. The D gene is left open where the match is weak. Expanded clones get a size class; other rows say once, few or many, or leave the size out.

CDR3: CASSYGRGIETQYF; DNA: TGTGCCAGCAGTTACGGTCGAGGGATAGAGACCCAGTACTTC; J: TRBJ2-5; size: -; V: TRBV6-2/TRBV6-3; D: -
CDR3: CASSLTGADTQYF; DNA: TGTGCCAGCAGTTTAACAGGGGCAGATACGCAGTATTTT; J: TRBJ2-3; size: many; V: TRBV27; D: TRBD1
CDR3: CASTVVGGNQPQHF; DNA: TGTGCCAGCACTGTAGTGGGCGGCAATCAGCCCCAGCATTTT; J: TRBJ1-5; size: few; V: TRBV7-8; D: -
CDR3: CASSPGTGRGEKLFF; DNA: TGTGCCAGCAGTCCTGGGACAGGTCGCGGCGAAAAACTGTTTTTT; J: TRBJ1-4; size: many; V: TRBV12-3/TRBV12-4; D: TRBD1
CDR3: CASSYSDRARGTGELFF; DNA: TGTGCCAGCAGTTACTCCGACAGGGCTCGAGGCACCGGGGAGCTGTTTTTT; J: TRBJ2-2; size: -; V: TRBV6-5; D: TRBD1
CDR3: CASSQDRPGGGRGGYTF; DNA: TGCGCCAGCAGCCAAGATCGTCCCGGCGGGGGCAGAGGTGGCTACACCTTC; J: TRBJ1-2; size: many; V: TRBV4-3; D: -
CDR3: CASGDRVIPGANVLTF; DNA: TGTGCCAGCGGGGACAGGGTGATCCCTGGGGCCAACGTCCTGACTTTC; J: TRBJ2-6; size: -; V: TRBV9; D: TRBD1
CDR3: CASSAGLAGNYNEQFF; DNA: TGCGCCAGCAGCGCGGGACTAGCGGGAAACTACAATGAGCAGTTCTTC; J: TRBJ2-1; size: -; V: TRBV5-1; D: TRBD2
CDR3: CASSRRSYEQYF; DNA: TGTGCCAGCAGCCGCAGATCCTACGAGCAGTACTTC; J: TRBJ2-7; size: few; V: TRBV7-2; D: -
CDR3: CATSRDLPGAGNPYEQYF; DNA: TGTGCCACCAGCAGAGATCTCCCCGGTGCGGGCAATCCCTACGAGCAGTACTTC; J: TRBJ2-7; size: many; V: TRBV15; D: -
CDR3: CASSLNWRSGGFNEQFF; DNA: TGTGCCAGCAGTTTAAATTGGAGGTCAGGGGGCTTCAATGAGCAGTTCTTC; J: TRBJ2-1; size: many; V: TRBV12-3/TRBV12-4; D: TRBD1
CDR3: CASRPTSGRSYEQYF; DNA: TGTGCCAGCAGGCCTACTAGCGGGAGATCCTACGAGCAGTACTTC; J: TRBJ2-7; size: few; V: TRBV7-8; D: TRBD2
CDR3: CASSLERSFGNEQFF; DNA: TGTGCCAGCAGCTTAGAACGTAGCTTTGGCAATGAGCAGTTCTTC; J: TRBJ2-1; size: few; V: TRBV7-2; D: -
CDR3: CASSDPGLRTDTQYF; DNA: TGTGCCAGCAGTGATCCCGGGCTACGCACAGATACGCAGTATTTT; J: TRBJ2-3; size: many; V: TRBV2; D: -
CDR3: CASRSPARGWKETQYF; DNA: TGTGCCAGCAGATCCCCGGCCCGGGGTTGGAAAGAGACCCAGTACTTC; J: TRBJ2-5; size: -; V: TRBV11-2; D: -
CDR3: CASSLGVMEGYTF; DNA: TGTGCCAGCAGCTTAGGTGTGATGGAGGGCTACACCTTC; J: TRBJ1-2; size: few; V: TRBV7-2; D: -
CDR3: CASSPTTGINTEAFF; DNA: TGTGCCAGCAGCCCGACGACAGGGATCAACACTGAAGCTTTCTTT; J: TRBJ1-1; size: few; V: TRBV12-3/TRBV12-4; D: TRBD1
CDR3: CASSYSIDSHYGYTF; DNA: TGTGCCAGCAGTTACTCGATAGACAGCCACTATGGCTACACCTTC; J: TRBJ1-2; size: -; V: TRBV6-5; D: -
CDR3: CASSKVVGRTEAFF; DNA: TGCGCCAGCAGCAAGGTGGTAGGAAGGACTGAAGCTTTCTTT; J: TRBJ1-1; size: few; V: TRBV5-1; D: -
CDR3: CAISQGMNTEAFF; DNA: TGTGCCATCAGTCAGGGCATGAACACTGAAGCTTTCTTT; J: TRBJ1-1; size: few; V: TRBV10-3; D: -
CDR3: CASSGSKTGSSYNEQFF; DNA: TGTGCCAGCAGCGGGTCGAAGACAGGGAGCTCCTACAATGAGCAGTTCTTC; J: TRBJ2-1; size: few; V: TRBV6-1; D: TRBD1
CDR3: CASSPFTGTGVLQTQYF; DNA: TGTGCCAGCAGCCCCTTTACCGGGACAGGGGTGTTACAGACCCAGTACTTC; J: TRBJ2-5; size: -; V: TRBV4-2; D: TRBD1
CDR3: CASNPPGSYNSPLHF; DNA: TGTGCCAGCAACCCTCCGGGCTCCTATAATTCACCCCTCCACTTT; J: TRBJ1-6; size: few; V: TRBV5-5; D: -
CDR3: CATSDPGRYYEQYF; DNA: TGTGCCACCAGCGACCCTGGACGGTATTACGAGCAGTACTTC; J: TRBJ2-7; size: -; V: TRBV15; D: -
CDR3: CSTSRPSGANVLTF; DNA: TGCAGTACATCCCGGCCCTCTGGGGCCAACGTCCTGACTTTC; J: TRBJ2-6; size: few; V: TRBV20-1; D: -
CDR3: CASSSSGSSGETQYF; DNA: TGTGCCAGCAGCTCATCCGGGTCTAGCGGAGAGACCCAGTACTTC; J: TRBJ2-5; size: -; V: TRBV7-7; D: TRBD2
CDR3: CASSPTTGAAYEQYF; DNA: TGTGCCAGCAGCCCGACGACAGGGGCGGCATACGAGCAGTACTTC; J: TRBJ2-7; size: -; V: TRBV7-6; D: TRBD1
CDR3: CASTAGGIYGYTF; DNA: TGTGCCAGCACCGCGGGAGGTATCTATGGCTACACCTTC; J: TRBJ1-2; size: few; V: TRBV25-1; D: -
CDR3: CASSLVGRNQPQHF; DNA: TGTGCCAGCAGTTTAGTCGGCAGAAATCAGCCCCAGCATTTT; J: TRBJ1-5; size: many; V: TRBV12-3/TRBV12-4; D: -
CDR3: CASSYGSYGYTF; DNA: TGTGCCAGCAGTTACGGCAGCTATGGCTACACCTTC; J: TRBJ1-2; size: -; V: TRBV6-5; D: -
CDR3: CASNEGLGGYNEQFF; DNA: TGTGCCAGCAACGAGGGACTAGGGGGCTACAATGAGCAGTTCTTC; J: TRBJ2-1; size: many; V: TRBV6-1; D: TRBD2
CDR3: CASRGTGNTEAFF; DNA: TGTGCCAGTAGGGGGACAGGGAACACTGAAGCTTTCTTT; J: TRBJ1-1; size: many; V: TRBV12-5; D: TRBD1
CDR3: CSARVRWSEQYF; DNA: TGCAGTGCTAGAGTGAGGTGGAGCGAGCAGTACTTC; J: TRBJ2-7; size: many; V: TRBV20-1; D: -
CDR3: CASSQSTSGRAYEQYF; DNA: TGCGCCAGCAGCCAATCGACTAGCGGGAGGGCGTACGAGCAGTACTTC; J: TRBJ2-7; size: -; V: TRBV5-1; D: TRBD2
CDR3: CSVAEGDIYEQYF; DNA: TGCAGCGTGGCCGAGGGGGATATCTACGAGCAGTACTTC; J: TRBJ2-7; size: few; V: TRBV29-1; D: -
CDR3: CASSAERPLRVYNEQFF; DNA: TGTGCCAGCAGCGCAGAGAGGCCCCTACGGGTCTACAATGAGCAGTTCTTC; J: TRBJ2-1; size: few; V: TRBV7-9; D: -
CDR3: CASSLQGSHEQYF; DNA: TGTGCCAGCAGTTTACAGGGAAGCCACGAGCAGTACTTC; J: TRBJ2-7; size: -; V: TRBV27; D: -
CDR3: CASSQAQGLAVQETQYF; DNA: TGTGCCAGCAGCCAAGCCCAGGGACTAGCGGTACAAGAGACCCAGTACTTC; J: TRBJ2-5; size: -; V: TRBV4-2; D: TRBD2
CDR3: CAINSFSYNEQFF; DNA: TGTGCCATCAATAGCTTCTCCTACAATGAGCAGTTCTTC; J: TRBJ2-1; size: few; V: TRBV15; D: -
CDR3: CSARDPARQETQYF; DNA: TGCAGTGCTAGAGATCCCGCTAGGCAAGAGACCCAGTACTTC; J: TRBJ2-5; size: few; V: TRBV20-1; D: -